Shown below are 14 T cell receptor beta chains from a single sample sequenced in a study of blood T cell repertoires in COVID-19. TCRdb's table, derived via immunoSEQ multiplex PCR, lists solely in-frame clones and lacks some. The table shows tens of thousands of clones, with roughly 89% occurring only once. The specimen was peripheral blood. The receptors were gathered from a woman in her forties or fifties with acute or convalescent COVID-19.

V is TRBV3-1 (or the pseudogene TRBV3-2) and J is TRBJ1-1; TRBD1 is a possible D gene (6 bases). V lost 3 bases, J lost 5 bases, and 16 bases lay in between. Germline V gene data show CDR1 as LGHDT and CDR2 as YNNKEL (reference sequence). This CDR3 is built from 15 residues. CDR3 DNA sequence: TGTGCCAGCAGCCATGGACAGAACCTGCGTACTGAAGCTTTCTTT. This sequence encodes CASSHGQNLRTEAFF.

The chain recombines TRBV10-1 with TRBJ2-1; 7 nucleotides agree with TRBD2. This CDR3 comprises 12 residues. Germline V CDR1 and CDR2: WNHNN, SYGVQD (reference sequence). The trim removed 5 bases at V and 7 bases at J, leaving 2 bases unmatched. The CDR3 DNA is TGCGCCAGCAGTAGCGGGGCTAATGAGCAGTTCTTC. Translating gives CASSSGANEQFF.

The chain combines TRBV4-1 with TRBJ1-4; 11 bases agree with TRBD1. The V gene's germline CDR1 is MGHRA and CDR2 YSYEKL. J was trimmed by 2 bases and V by 3 bases; bases with no gene match: 11. The CDR3 sequence is 19 residues long. The CDR3 coding sequence is TGCGCCAGCAGCCACCTTGTGGACAGGGGGCGTCTTACTAATGAAAAACTGTTTTTT. Translating it yields CASSHLVDRGRLTNEKLFF.

The chain recombines TRBV28 with TRBJ1-1; D might be TRBD1 (6 bases). Germline CDR1 and CDR2: MDHEN and SYDVKM. The CDR3 is made up of 13 amino acids. Trimming pared 5 bases from V and 3 bases from J, leaving 10 bases between. The CDR3 loop reads CASSLTGYTEAFF. In nucleotides, the CDR3 is TGTGCCAGCAGTCTTACAGGGTACACTGAAGCTTTCTTT.

V gene TRBV23-1 combines with J gene TRBJ2-6; D might be TRBD1 (6 bases). TRBV23-1 is an open reading frame, and its role is uncertain. Trimming shortened V by 3 bases and J by 2 bases, and 17 bases separated the two germline ends. The CDR3 has 18 amino acids. The CDR3 nucleotides read TGCGCCAGCAGTCACTGGCCAGGGGTCTATCCTGGGGCCAACGTCCTGACTTTC. It translates to CASSHWPGVYPGANVLTF.

The chain is built from TRBV4-1 and TRBJ2-5; 7 nucleotides align to TRBD1. This CDR3 region has 15 residues. Germline loops: CDR1 MGHRA, CDR2 YSYEKL. Trimming cost V 2 bases and J 5 bases; bases outside gene matches: 8. CDR3 sequence reads: CASSQPGQMGETQYF. The CDR3 nucleotides are TGCGCCAGCAGCCAACCGGGACAGATGGGGGAGACCCAGTACTTC.

The sample holds a few counts of this clone. Distinct nucleotide sequences in the sample also encode this CDR3. This chain joins TRBV28 and TRBJ1-5, with 7 bases aligning to TRBD1. J lost 1 base, V lost 4 bases, and 1 base had no gene match. In germline, CDR1 is MDHEN, CDR2 SYDVKM. CDR3 length: 14 amino acids. The CDR3 region has the DNA TGTGCCAGCAGTTCAGGGGGAAGCAATCAGCCCCAGCATTTT. It is translated as CASSSGGSNQPQHF.

V is TRBV7-3 and J is TRBJ2-5, with 10 bases matching TRBD1. Trimming cost V 3 bases and J 11 bases; bases outside gene matches: 12. Germline loops: CDR1 SGHTA, CDR2 FQGTGA. This CDR3 has 15 amino acids. CDR3 nucleotides: TGTGCCAGCAGCTTGACCGGGACAGGGGCCGACCGGCAGTACTTC. This encodes CASSLTGTGADRQYF.

The rearrangement links TRBV30 to TRBJ1-1; 10 bases fit TRBD1. CDR3 length: 19 amino acids. V dropped 2 bases and J dropped 4; count of bases not matched to a gene: 19. CDR1 is GTSNPN and CDR2 is SVGIG in the germline V gene (reference sequence). CDR3 DNA sequence: TGTGCCTGGAGTTCCCATCCGTTAGACAGGGGGCGGTGGGTCACTGAAGCTTTCTTT. This gives the protein CAWSSHPLDRGRWVTEAFF. The full variable domain, in which reference TRBV30 and TRBJ1-1 provide the parts outside the CDR3, is SQTIHQWPATLVQPVGSPLSLECTVEGTSNPNLYWYRQAAGRGLQLLFYSVGIGQISSEVPQNLSASRPQDRQFILSSKKLLLSDSGFYLCAWSSHPLDRGRWVTEAFFGQGTRLTVV.

The chain joins TRBV6-5 to TRBJ1-2; tentative D call: TRBD1 (6 bases). The V end lost 6 bases, the J end lost 4 bases, and 12 bases lay between the germline ends. Germline assignment: CDR1 MNHEY and CDR2 SVGAGI. The CDR3 totals 13 residues. CDR3: CASRGVGGYGYTF. The CDR3 region has the DNA TGTGCCAGCAGGGGGGTAGGGGGCTATGGCTACACCTTC.

This clone was detected only once. V gene TRBV5-6 combines with J gene TRBJ1-2, with D perhaps TRBD1 (5 bases). V was shortened by 3 bases and J by 4 bases, with 7 bases between the two germline ends. This CDR3 is built from 12 residues. Germline CDR1 SGHDT, CDR2 YYEEEE. CDR3 sequence: CASSYDSYGYTF. For the CDR3, the DNA is TGTGCCAGCAGCTACGACAGCTATGGCTACACCTTC.

The V gene is TRBV14, the J gene TRBJ1-1; 9 positions agree with TRBD1. Germline V gene sequence: CDR1 SGHDN, CDR2 FVKESK. Trimming took 6 bases from V and 4 from J; bases not matched to a gene: 9. The CDR3 extends over 15 amino acids. In nucleotides, the CDR3 is TGTGCCAGCAGGTCTTTGGGACAGGGAGGCACTGAAGCTTTCTTT. Translating gives CASRSLGQGGTEAFF. Based on the CDR3 plus reference TRBV14 and TRBJ1-1, the full variable domain is EAGVTQFPSHSVIEKGQTVTLRCDPISGHDNLYWYRRVMGKEIKFLLHFVKESKQDESGMPNNRFLAERTGGTYSTLKVQPAELEDSGVYFCASRSLGQGGTEAFFGQGTRLTVV.

This chain joins TRBV24-1 and TRBJ2-1; 7 nucleotides match TRBD1. Per germline, CDR1 KGHDR and CDR2 SFDVKD. CDR3 length: 16 amino acids. V lost 2 bases to trimming and J lost 1 base; unmatched junction nucleotides: 4. The CDR3 loop reads CATSDSSGQSYNEQFF. CDR3 coding DNA: TGTGCCACCAGTGATTCGTCGGGACAGTCCTACAATGAGCAGTTCTTC.

The chain employs TRBV9 and TRBJ2-7; 8 nucleotides match TRBD1. The CDR3 totals 14 residues. J lost 5 bases, V lost 1 base, and 5 bases had no gene match. CDR1 is SGDLS, CDR2 YYNGEE, per germline. In nucleotides, the CDR3 is TGTGCCAGCAGCGTACGGACAGGGAGTGACGAGCAGTACTTC. It translates to CASSVRTGSDEQYF. The full variable domain, in which reference TRBV9 and TRBJ2-7 provide the parts outside the CDR3, is DSGVTQTPKHLITATGQRVTLRCSPRSGDLSVYWYQQSLDQGLQFLIQYYNGEERAKGNILERFSAQQFPDLHSELNLSSLELGDSALYFCASSVRTGSDEQYFGPGTRLTVT.